This TCR beta chain is drawn from a study of monozygotic twins with inflammatory bowel disease. General study findings and limits: Concordance status among twins (concordant versus discordant) showed no link to repertoire similarity, possibly from limited power.

Whole blood served as the source of total RNA, and no T cell sorting took place. The CDR3 contains 14 residues. Template switching added UMIs carrying a 6-nucleotide sample barcode. TCRalpha and TCRbeta cDNA went through nested PCRs of roughly 17 and 9 cycles, two in total. TCRdb re-called the 5' RACE reads; every CDR3 protein appears as one record, without DNA. This sample contains some 200,000 distinct CDR3 sequences. In regard to this clonotype: Antigen specificity is unknown.

The V call is TRBV12-3 or TRBV12-4, the J call TRBJ2-1; the TRBD1 assignment by TCRdb is unverifiable without DNA. Sequences were obtained from blood. This clonotype was obtained from a human donor with ulcerative colitis or Crohn's disease, or a healthy co-twin of an affected twin (not recorded which). CDR3 residues: CASSFQGQSNEQFF.